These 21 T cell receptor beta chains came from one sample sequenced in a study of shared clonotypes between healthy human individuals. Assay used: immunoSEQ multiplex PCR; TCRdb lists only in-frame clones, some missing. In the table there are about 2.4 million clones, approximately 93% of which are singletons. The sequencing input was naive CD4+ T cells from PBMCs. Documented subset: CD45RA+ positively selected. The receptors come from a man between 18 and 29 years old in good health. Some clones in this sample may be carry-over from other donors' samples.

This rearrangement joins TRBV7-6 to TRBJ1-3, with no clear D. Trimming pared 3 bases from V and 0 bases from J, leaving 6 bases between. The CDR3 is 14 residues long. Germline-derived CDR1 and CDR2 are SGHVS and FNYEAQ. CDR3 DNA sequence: TGTGCCAGCAGCTTGGCCAGCTCTGGAAACACCATATATTTT. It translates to CASSLASSGNTIYF.

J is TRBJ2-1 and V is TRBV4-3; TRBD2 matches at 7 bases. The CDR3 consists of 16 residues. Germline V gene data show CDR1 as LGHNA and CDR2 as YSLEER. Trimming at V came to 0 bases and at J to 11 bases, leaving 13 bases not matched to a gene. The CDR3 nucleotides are TGCGCCAGCAGCCAAGAAGGAGGCGGGGGTCACCAAAAGCAGTTCTTC. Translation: CASSQEGGGGHQKQFF.

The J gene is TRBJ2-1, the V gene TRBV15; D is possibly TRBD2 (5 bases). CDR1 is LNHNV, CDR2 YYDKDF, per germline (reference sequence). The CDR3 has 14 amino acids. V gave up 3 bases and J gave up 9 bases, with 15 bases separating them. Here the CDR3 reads CATSRAGREAEQFF. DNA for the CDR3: TGTGCCACCAGCAGGGCGGGCCGAGAAGCTGAGCAGTTCTTC. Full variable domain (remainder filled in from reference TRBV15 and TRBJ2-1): DAMVIQNPRYQVTQFGKPVTLSCSQTLNHNVMYWYQQKSSQAPKLLFHYYDKDFNNEADTPDNFQSRRPNTSFCFLDIRSPGLGDTAMYLCATSRAGREAEQFFGPGTRLTVL.

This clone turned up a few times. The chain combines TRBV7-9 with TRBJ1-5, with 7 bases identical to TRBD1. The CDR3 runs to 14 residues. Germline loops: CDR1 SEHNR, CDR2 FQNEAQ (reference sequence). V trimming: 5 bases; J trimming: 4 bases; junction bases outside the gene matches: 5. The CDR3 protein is CASSKDRANQPQHF. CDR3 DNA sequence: TGTGCCAGCAGCAAAGACAGGGCGAATCAGCCCCAGCATTTT.

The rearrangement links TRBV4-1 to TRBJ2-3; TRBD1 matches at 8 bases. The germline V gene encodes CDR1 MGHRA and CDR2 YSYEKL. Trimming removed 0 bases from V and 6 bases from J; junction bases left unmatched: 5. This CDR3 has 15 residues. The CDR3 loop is CASSQDLRTGDTQYF. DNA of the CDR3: TGCGCCAGCAGCCAAGATTTGAGGACAGGGGATACGCAGTATTTT.

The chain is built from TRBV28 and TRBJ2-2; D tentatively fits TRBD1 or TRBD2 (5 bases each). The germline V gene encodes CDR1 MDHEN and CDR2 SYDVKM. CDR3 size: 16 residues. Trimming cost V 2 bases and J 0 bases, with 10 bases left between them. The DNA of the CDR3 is TGTGCCAGCAGTTTAGCCGGGACGTCGAACACCGGGGAGCTGTTTTTT. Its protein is CASSLAGTSNTGELFF.

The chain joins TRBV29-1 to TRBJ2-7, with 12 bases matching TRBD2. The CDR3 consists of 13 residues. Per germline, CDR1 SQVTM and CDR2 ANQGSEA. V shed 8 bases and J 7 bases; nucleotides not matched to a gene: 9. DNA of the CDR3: TGCAGCTTCATGACTAGCGGGAGTAGTGAGCAGTACTTC. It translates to CSFMTSGSSEQYF.

CDR3: CASSFGIQETQYF. The DNA of the CDR3 is TGTGCCAGCAGTTTTGGGATCCAAGAGACCCAGTACTTC. V gene TRBV28 combines with J gene TRBJ2-5; D gene unclear. V was clipped by 3 bases and J by 1 base, with 6 bases between them. The length of the CDR3 is 13 residues. Germline assignment: CDR1 MDHEN and CDR2 SYDVKM.

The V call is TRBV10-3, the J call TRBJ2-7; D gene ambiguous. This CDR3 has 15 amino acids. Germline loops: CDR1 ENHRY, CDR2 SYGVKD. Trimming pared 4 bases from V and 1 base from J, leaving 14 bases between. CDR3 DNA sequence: TGTGCCATCAGTGGCCGATCCACCCCATCCTACGAGCAGTACTTC. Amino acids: CAISGRSTPSYEQYF.

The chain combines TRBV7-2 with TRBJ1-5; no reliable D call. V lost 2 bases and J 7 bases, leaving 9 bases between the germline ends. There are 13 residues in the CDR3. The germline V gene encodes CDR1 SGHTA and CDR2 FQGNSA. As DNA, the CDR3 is TGTGCCAGCAGCTTAAGGCAGGAACAGCCCCAGCATTTT. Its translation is CASSLRQEQPQHF.

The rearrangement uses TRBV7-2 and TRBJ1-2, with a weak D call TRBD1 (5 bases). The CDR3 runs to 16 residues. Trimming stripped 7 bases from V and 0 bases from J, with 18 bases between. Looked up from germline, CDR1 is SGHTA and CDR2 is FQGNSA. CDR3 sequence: CASTRGRQGSNYGYTF. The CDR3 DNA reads TGTGCCAGCACCCGAGGAAGGCAGGGCTCTAACTATGGCTACACCTTC.

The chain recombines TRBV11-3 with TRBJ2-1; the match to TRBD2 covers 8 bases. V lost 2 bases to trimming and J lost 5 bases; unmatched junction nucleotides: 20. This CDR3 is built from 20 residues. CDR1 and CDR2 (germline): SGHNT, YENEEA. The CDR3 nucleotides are TGTGCCAGCAGCTTATCGTTGGGCCTAGCGGGTCAGAAGGGGAACAATGAGCAGTTCTTC. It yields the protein CASSLSLGLAGQKGNNEQFF. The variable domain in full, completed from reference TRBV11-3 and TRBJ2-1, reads EAGVVQSPRYKIIEKKQPVAFWCNPISGHNTLYWYLQNLGQGPELLIRYENEEAVDDSQLPKDRFSAERLKGVDSTLKIQPAELGDSAVYLCASSLSLGLAGQKGNNEQFFGPGTRLTVL.

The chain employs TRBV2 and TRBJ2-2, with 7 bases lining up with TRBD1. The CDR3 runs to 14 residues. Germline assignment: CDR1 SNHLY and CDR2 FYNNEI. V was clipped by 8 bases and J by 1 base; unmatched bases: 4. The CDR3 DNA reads TGTGCCAGCTTAGGGACAGTGAACACCGGGGAGCTGTTTTTT. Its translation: CASLGTVNTGELFF.

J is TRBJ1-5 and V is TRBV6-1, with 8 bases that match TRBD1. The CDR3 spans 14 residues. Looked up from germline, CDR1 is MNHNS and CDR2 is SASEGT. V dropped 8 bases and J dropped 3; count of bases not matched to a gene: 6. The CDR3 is CASWRGQDNQPQHF. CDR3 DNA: TGTGCCAGCTGGCGGGGACAGGACAATCAGCCCCAGCATTTT.

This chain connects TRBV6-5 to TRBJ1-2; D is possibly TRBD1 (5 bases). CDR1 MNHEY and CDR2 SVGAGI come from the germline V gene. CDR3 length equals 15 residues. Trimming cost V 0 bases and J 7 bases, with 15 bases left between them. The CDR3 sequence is CASSYSTAGPVGYTF. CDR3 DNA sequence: TGTGCCAGCAGTTACTCGACTGCAGGGCCAGTTGGCTACACCTTC.

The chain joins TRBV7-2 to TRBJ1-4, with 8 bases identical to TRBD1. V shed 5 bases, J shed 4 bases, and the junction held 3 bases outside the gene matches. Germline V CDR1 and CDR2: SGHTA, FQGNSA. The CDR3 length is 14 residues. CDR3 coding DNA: TGTGCCAGCAGCGAACAGGGGGATAATGAAAAACTGTTTTTT. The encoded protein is CASSEQGDNEKLFF. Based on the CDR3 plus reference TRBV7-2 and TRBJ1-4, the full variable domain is GAGVSQSPSNKVTEKGKDVELRCDPISGHTALYWYRQSLGQGLEFLIYFQGNSAPDKSGLPSDRFSAERTGGSVSTLTIQRTQQEDSAVYLCASSEQGDNEKLFFGSGTQLSVL.

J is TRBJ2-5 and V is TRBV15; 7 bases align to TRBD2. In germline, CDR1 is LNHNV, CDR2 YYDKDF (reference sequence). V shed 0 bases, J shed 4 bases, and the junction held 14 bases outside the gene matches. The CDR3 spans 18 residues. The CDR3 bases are TGTGCCACCAGCAGAGATCGTGCCGGGGCGGGAGCCGGAGAGACCCAGTACTTC. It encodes CATSRDRAGAGAGETQYF.

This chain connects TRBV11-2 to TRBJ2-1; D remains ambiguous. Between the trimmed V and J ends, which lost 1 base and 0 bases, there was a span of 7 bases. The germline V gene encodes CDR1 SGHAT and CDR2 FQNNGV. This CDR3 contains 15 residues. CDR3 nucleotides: TGTGCCAGCAGCTTAGGCGGCTACTCCTACAATGAGCAGTTCTTC. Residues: CASSLGGYSYNEQFF.

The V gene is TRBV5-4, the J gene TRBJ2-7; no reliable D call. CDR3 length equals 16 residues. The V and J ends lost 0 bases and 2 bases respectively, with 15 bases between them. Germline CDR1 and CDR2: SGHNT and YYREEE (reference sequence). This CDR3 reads CASSLAGTAPTYEQYF. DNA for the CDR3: TGTGCCAGCAGCTTGGCCGGCACCGCACCCACCTACGAGCAGTACTTC.

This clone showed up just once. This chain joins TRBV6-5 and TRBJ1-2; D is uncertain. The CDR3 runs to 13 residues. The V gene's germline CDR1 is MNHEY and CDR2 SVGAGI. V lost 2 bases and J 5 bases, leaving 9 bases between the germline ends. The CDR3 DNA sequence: TGTGCCAGCAGTTACGAAGGCAGATATGGCTACACCTTC. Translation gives CASSYEGRYGYTF.

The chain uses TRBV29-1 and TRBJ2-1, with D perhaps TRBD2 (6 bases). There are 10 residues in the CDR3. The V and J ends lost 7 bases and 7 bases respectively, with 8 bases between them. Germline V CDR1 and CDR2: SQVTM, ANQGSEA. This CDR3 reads CSGAGNEQFF. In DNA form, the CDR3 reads TGCAGCGGGGCGGGGAATGAGCAGTTCTTC.